A selection of T cell receptor beta chains follows, all from one sample in a study of post-analysis software for immune sequencing data. TCRdb fed the PCR reads into MiXCR, producing one record per CDR3 protein. The table lists a few hundred thousand distinct CDR3 sequences, roughly 45% of them singletons. Sequenced input: blood. The receptor source for this set is a girl under 18 with multiple sclerosis. The CDR3 runs from the conserved cysteine through the conserved F or W. A D gene is named only where the DNA matches it firmly. Clone size is not always given. Where it is, it says once, few, many or a class for expanded clones.

d_gene: TRBD1
v_gene: TRBV7-9
j_gene: TRBJ2-7
abundance: .
CDR3aa: CASSLGPDRESYEQYF
CDR3nt: TGTGCCAGCAGCTTAGGCCCGGACAGGGAGTCCTACGAGCAGTACTTC

d_gene: TRBD1
v_gene: TRBV4-1
j_gene: TRBJ2-7
abundance: many
CDR3aa: CASSRLGQADYEQYF
CDR3nt: TGCGCCAGCAGCAGGCTGGGACAGGCGGACTACGAGCAGTACTTC

d_gene: TRBD2
v_gene: TRBV27
j_gene: TRBJ2-1
abundance: few
CDR3aa: CASSLGGSVNEQFF
CDR3nt: TGTGCCAGCAGTTTGGGCGGGAGCGTAAATGAGCAGTTCTTC

d_gene: .
v_gene: TRBV7-8
j_gene: TRBJ2-1
abundance: .
CDR3aa: CASSLGTTANEQFF
CDR3nt: TGTGCCAGCAGCCTGGGGACAACCGCGAATGAGCAGTTCTTC

d_gene: .
v_gene: TRBV12-3/TRBV12-4
j_gene: TRBJ2-7
abundance: few
CDR3aa: CASSHTVDEQYF
CDR3nt: TGTGCCAGCAGTCATACAGTGGACGAGCAGTACTTC

d_gene: .
v_gene: TRBV20-1
j_gene: TRBJ2-6
abundance: .
CDR3aa: CSARGRVGSGANVLTF
CDR3nt: TGCAGTGCTAGAGGTAGGGTCGGCTCTGGGGCCAACGTCCTGACTTTC

d_gene: .
v_gene: TRBV9
j_gene: TRBJ2-1
abundance: .
CDR3aa: CASSVGAAGNEQFF
CDR3nt: TGTGCCAGCAGCGTAGGGGCCGCTGGCAATGAGCAGTTCTTC

d_gene: .
v_gene: TRBV4-2
j_gene: TRBJ1-5
abundance: .
CDR3aa: CASSQDPGGAPQHF
CDR3nt: TGTGCCAGCAGCCAAGATCCTGGGGGCGCTCCCCAGCATTTT

d_gene: .
v_gene: TRBV20-1
j_gene: TRBJ1-2
abundance: .
CDR3aa: CSARSGWGYGYTF
CDR3nt: TGCAGTGCTAGATCCGGTTGGGGATATGGCTACACCTTC

d_gene: TRBD1
v_gene: TRBV14
j_gene: TRBJ1-2
abundance: .
CDR3aa: CAGSFPPGTGGEGYTF
CDR3nt: TGTGCCGGCAGCTTCCCGCCCGGGACAGGGGGCGAAGGCTACACCTTC

d_gene: TRBD1
v_gene: TRBV12-3/TRBV12-4
j_gene: TRBJ2-7
abundance: .
CDR3aa: CASSPGTGIFSPYEQYF
CDR3nt: TGTGCCAGCAGCCCCGGGACAGGGATTTTTAGCCCCTACGAGCAGTACTTC

d_gene: .
v_gene: TRBV29-1
j_gene: TRBJ2-1
abundance: .
CDR3aa: CSVAAVNGNEQFF
CDR3nt: TGCAGCGTCGCGGCGGTTAATGGCAATGAGCAGTTCTTC

d_gene: TRBD2
v_gene: TRBV7-3
j_gene: TRBJ2-1
abundance: .
CDR3aa: CASSRGGLYNEQFF
CDR3nt: TGTGCCAGCAGCCGGGGGGGCCTCTACAATGAGCAGTTCTTC

d_gene: .
v_gene: TRBV14
j_gene: TRBJ2-3
abundance: once
CDR3aa: CASSPSSEDTQYF
CDR3nt: TGTGCCAGCAGCCCATCGTCGGAAGATACGCAGTATTTT

d_gene: .
v_gene: TRBV3-1
j_gene: TRBJ2-5
abundance: .
CDR3aa: CASRIIGVETQYF
CDR3nt: TGTGCCAGCAGGATCATAGGAGTAGAGACCCAGTACTTC

d_gene: TRBD2
v_gene: TRBV6-5
j_gene: TRBJ2-1
abundance: few
CDR3aa: CASSFRSTSGTKDNEQFF
CDR3nt: TGTGCCAGCAGTTTCAGGTCAACTAGCGGGACCAAAGACAATGAGCAGTTCTTC

d_gene: TRBD2
v_gene: TRBV12-3/TRBV12-4
j_gene: TRBJ2-7
abundance: .
CDR3aa: CASSAGTSGTMYEQYF
CDR3nt: TGTGCCAGCAGCGCAGGGACTAGCGGAACTATGTACGAGCAGTACTTC

d_gene: .
v_gene: TRBV30
j_gene: TRBJ1-2
abundance: .
CDR3aa: CAWSVLESSGYTF
CDR3nt: TGTGCCTGGAGTGTACTTGAGTCCAGCGGCTACACCTTC

d_gene: .
v_gene: TRBV6-6
j_gene: TRBJ2-2
abundance: few
CDR3aa: CASTNSNTGELFF
CDR3nt: TGTGCCAGCACTAACTCAAACACCGGGGAGCTGTTTTTT

d_gene: TRBD2
v_gene: TRBV6-5
j_gene: TRBJ2-3
abundance: .
CDR3aa: CASSIRGSGRRADTQYF
CDR3nt: TGTGCCAGCAGTATACGGGGTAGCGGGCGCAGAGCAGATACGCAGTATTTT

d_gene: .
v_gene: TRBV29-1
j_gene: TRBJ2-2
abundance: .
CDR3aa: CSVLDAGELFF
CDR3nt: TGCAGCGTTTTAGACGCCGGGGAGCTGTTTTTT

d_gene: .
v_gene: TRBV25-1
j_gene: TRBJ2-3
abundance: .
CDR3aa: CASSDVSEDPDTQYF
CDR3nt: TGTGCCAGCAGTGATGTGTCAGAGGACCCAGATACGCAGTATTTT

d_gene: .
v_gene: TRBV29-1
j_gene: TRBJ2-7
abundance: few
CDR3aa: CSVEGPPRTAQYF
CDR3nt: TGCAGCGTTGAAGGGCCACCTCGGACAGCCCAGTACTTC

d_gene: TRBD2
v_gene: TRBV5-1
j_gene: TRBJ2-1
abundance: .
CDR3aa: CASSLSAGGPNNEQFF
CDR3nt: TGCGCCAGCAGCTTGTCCGCGGGAGGGCCGAACAATGAGCAGTTCTTC

d_gene: TRBD2
v_gene: TRBV5-1
j_gene: TRBJ2-7
abundance: .
CDR3aa: CASRQAVLAGSYEQYF
CDR3nt: TGCGCCAGCAGACAGGCCGTTCTAGCGGGGTCCTACGAGCAGTACTTC

d_gene: .
v_gene: TRBV7-6
j_gene: TRBJ2-5
abundance: .
CDR3aa: CASSLVQGETQYF
CDR3nt: TGTGCCAGCAGCTTAGTTCAGGGAGAGACCCAGTACTTC

d_gene: .
v_gene: TRBV28
j_gene: TRBJ2-3
abundance: .
CDR3aa: CASKLADRITDTQYF
CDR3nt: TGTGCCAGCAAACTAGCCGACAGGATAACAGATACGCAGTATTTT

d_gene: TRBD1
v_gene: TRBV28
j_gene: TRBJ2-1
abundance: .
CDR3aa: CASSSGGKDEQFF
CDR3nt: TGTGCCAGCAGTTCAGGGGGAAAGGACGAGCAGTTCTTC

d_gene: TRBD1
v_gene: TRBV7-9
j_gene: TRBJ1-1
abundance: .
CDR3aa: CASSLGGQANTEAFF
CDR3nt: TGTGCCAGCAGCTTAGGAGGACAGGCTAACACTGAAGCTTTCTTT

d_gene: TRBD2
v_gene: TRBV20-1
j_gene: TRBJ2-1
abundance: few
CDR3aa: CSASASGYNEQFF
CDR3nt: TGCAGTGCTAGTGCTAGCGGCTACAATGAGCAGTTCTTC

d_gene: TRBD2
v_gene: TRBV28
j_gene: TRBJ2-1
abundance: .
CDR3aa: CASRLVSGRGEQFF
CDR3nt: TGTGCCAGCAGGTTGGTAAGCGGGAGAGGCGAGCAGTTCTTC

d_gene: TRBD2
v_gene: TRBV3-1
j_gene: TRBJ2-5
abundance: .
CDR3aa: CASSNNPGLAGNEQYF
CDR3nt: TGTGCCAGCAGTAATAATCCGGGACTAGCGGGGAATGAGCAGTACTTC

d_gene: .
v_gene: TRBV27
j_gene: TRBJ1-5
abundance: .
CDR3aa: CASSFSGGGSQPQHF
CDR3nt: TGTGCCAGCAGTTTTTCGGGCGGGGGTAGTCAGCCCCAGCATTTT

d_gene: TRBD1
v_gene: TRBV28
j_gene: TRBJ2-7
abundance: .
CDR3aa: CASTSRGSYNEQYF
CDR3nt: TGTGCCAGCACTTCCAGGGGGTCCTACAATGAGCAGTACTTC

d_gene: TRBD1
v_gene: TRBV5-1
j_gene: TRBJ2-1
abundance: .
CDR3aa: CASSSKGQNNEQFF
CDR3nt: TGCGCCAGCAGCTCGAAGGGACAGAACAATGAGCAGTTCTTC

d_gene: TRBD2
v_gene: TRBV29-1
j_gene: TRBJ2-1
abundance: few
CDR3aa: CSVVPSGRGNEQFF
CDR3nt: TGCAGCGTTGTGCCAAGCGGGAGAGGGAATGAGCAGTTCTTC

d_gene: TRBD2
v_gene: TRBV29-1
j_gene: TRBJ2-7
abundance: few
CDR3aa: CSARGRLDEQYF
CDR3nt: TGCAGCGCGCGCGGGAGATTAGACGAGCAGTACTTC

d_gene: .
v_gene: TRBV7-2
j_gene: TRBJ2-5
abundance: few
CDR3aa: CASSFSLDEETQYF
CDR3nt: TGTGCCAGCAGCTTTAGTCTAGATGAAGAGACCCAGTACTTC

d_gene: .
v_gene: TRBV5-6
j_gene: TRBJ2-5
abundance: .
CDR3aa: CASSLGTPQETRYF
CDR3nt: TGTGCCAGCAGCTTGGGGACACCTCAAGAGACCCGGTACTTC

d_gene: .
v_gene: TRBV20-1
j_gene: TRBJ1-5
abundance: few
CDR3aa: CSARGGGYQPQHF
CDR3nt: TGCAGTGCTAGAGGGGGGGGTTATCAGCCCCAGCATTTT

d_gene: TRBD1
v_gene: TRBV5-1
j_gene: TRBJ2-7
abundance: .
CDR3aa: CASSPGQHYEQYF
CDR3nt: TGCGCCAGCAGCCCGGGACAGCACTACGAGCAGTACTTC

d_gene: .
v_gene: TRBV6-5
j_gene: TRBJ1-5
abundance: .
CDR3aa: CASSYSDPILNQPQHF
CDR3nt: TGTGCCAGCAGTTACTCGGACCCAATTCTGAATCAGCCCCAGCATTTT

d_gene: .
v_gene: TRBV6-2/TRBV6-3
j_gene: TRBJ1-5
abundance: .
CDR3aa: CASSYVGLGSNQPQHF
CDR3nt: TGTGCCAGCAGTTACGTAGGGTTAGGTAGCAATCAGCCCCAGCATTTT

d_gene: .
v_gene: TRBV12-3/TRBV12-4
j_gene: TRBJ2-7
abundance: few
CDR3aa: CASSGPPRRAATYEQYF
CDR3nt: TGTGCCAGCAGTGGCCCACCCCGGAGGGCCGCTACCTACGAGCAGTACTTC

d_gene: .
v_gene: TRBV7-3
j_gene: TRBJ2-1
abundance: .
CDR3aa: CASSLTGGGGNEQFF
CDR3nt: TGTGCCAGCAGCTTAACCGGTGGGGGCGGGAATGAGCAGTTCTTC

d_gene: TRBD1
v_gene: TRBV28
j_gene: TRBJ1-1
abundance: .
CDR3aa: CASRDRGGHTEAFF
CDR3nt: TGTGCCAGCAGGGACAGGGGTGGTCACACTGAAGCTTTCTTT